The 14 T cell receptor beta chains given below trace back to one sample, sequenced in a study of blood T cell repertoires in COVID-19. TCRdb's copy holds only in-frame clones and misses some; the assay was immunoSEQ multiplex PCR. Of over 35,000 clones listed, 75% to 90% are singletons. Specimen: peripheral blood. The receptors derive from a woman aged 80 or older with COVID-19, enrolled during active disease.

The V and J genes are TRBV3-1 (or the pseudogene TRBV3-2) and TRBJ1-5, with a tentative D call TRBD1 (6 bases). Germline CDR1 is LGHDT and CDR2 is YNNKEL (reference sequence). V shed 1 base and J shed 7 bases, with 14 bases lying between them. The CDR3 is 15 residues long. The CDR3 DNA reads TGTGCCAGCAGCCAAGCCTCAGGGGTCGGGCAGCCCCAGCATTTT. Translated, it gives CASSQASGVGQPQHF.

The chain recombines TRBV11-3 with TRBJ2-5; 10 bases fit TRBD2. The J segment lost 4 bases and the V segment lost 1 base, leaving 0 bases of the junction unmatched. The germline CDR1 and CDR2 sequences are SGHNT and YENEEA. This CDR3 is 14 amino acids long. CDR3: CASSLGLAGETQYF. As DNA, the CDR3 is TGTGCCAGCAGCTTAGGACTAGCGGGAGAGACCCAGTACTTC.

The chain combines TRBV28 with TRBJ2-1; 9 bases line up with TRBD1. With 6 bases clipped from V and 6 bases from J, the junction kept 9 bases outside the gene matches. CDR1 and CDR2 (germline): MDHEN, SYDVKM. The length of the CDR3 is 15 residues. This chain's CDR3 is CASRIQGAVSNEQFF. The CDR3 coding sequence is TGTGCCAGCAGGATACAGGGGGCGGTTAGCAATGAGCAGTTCTTC.

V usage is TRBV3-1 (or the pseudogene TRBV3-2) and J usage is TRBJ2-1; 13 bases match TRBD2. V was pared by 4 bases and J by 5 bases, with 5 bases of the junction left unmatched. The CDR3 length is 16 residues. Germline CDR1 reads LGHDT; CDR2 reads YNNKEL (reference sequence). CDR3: CASSLPGLAGHNEQFF. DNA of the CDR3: TGTGCCAGCAGCCTCCCGGGACTAGCGGGGCACAATGAGCAGTTCTTC.

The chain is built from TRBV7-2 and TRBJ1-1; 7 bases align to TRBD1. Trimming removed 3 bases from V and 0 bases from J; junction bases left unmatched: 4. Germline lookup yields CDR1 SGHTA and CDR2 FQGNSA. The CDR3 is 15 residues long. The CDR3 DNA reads TGTGCCAGCAGCTTCTCGACAGGGTTGAACACTGAAGCTTTCTTT. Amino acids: CASSFSTGLNTEAFF.

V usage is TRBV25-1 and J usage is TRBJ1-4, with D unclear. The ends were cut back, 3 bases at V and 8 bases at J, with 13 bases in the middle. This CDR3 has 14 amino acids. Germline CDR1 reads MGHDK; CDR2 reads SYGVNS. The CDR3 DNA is TGTGCCAGCAGTGATGTCAGGTGGTCGGAAAAACTGTTTTTT. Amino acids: CASSDVRWSEKLFF.

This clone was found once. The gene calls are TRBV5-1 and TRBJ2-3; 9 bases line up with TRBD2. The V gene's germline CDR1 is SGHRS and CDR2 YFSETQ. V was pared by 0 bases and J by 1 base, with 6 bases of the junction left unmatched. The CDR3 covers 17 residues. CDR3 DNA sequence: TGCGCCAGCAGCTTGGGGTCCTCTAGCGGGGGCACAGATACGCAGTATTTT. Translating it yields CASSLGSSSGGTDTQYF.

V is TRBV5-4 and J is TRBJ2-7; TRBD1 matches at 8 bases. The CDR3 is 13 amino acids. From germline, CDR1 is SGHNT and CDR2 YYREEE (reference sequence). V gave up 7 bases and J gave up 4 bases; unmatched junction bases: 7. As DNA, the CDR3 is TGTGCCAGCCATACCCAGGGGGCTTACGAGCAGTACTTC. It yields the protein CASHTQGAYEQYF.

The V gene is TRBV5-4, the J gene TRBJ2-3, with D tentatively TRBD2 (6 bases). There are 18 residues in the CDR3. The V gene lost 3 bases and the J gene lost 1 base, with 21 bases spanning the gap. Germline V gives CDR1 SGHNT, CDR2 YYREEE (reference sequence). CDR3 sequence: CASSSLGVGGLGTDTQYF. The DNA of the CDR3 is TGTGCCAGCAGCTCCCTTGGGGTCGGGGGTCTGGGCACAGATACGCAGTATTTT. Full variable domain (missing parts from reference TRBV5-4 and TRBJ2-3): ETGVTQSPTHLIKTRGQQVTLRCSSQSGHNTVSWYQQALGQGPQFIFQYYREEENGRGNFPPRFSGLQFPNYSSELNVNALELDDSALYLCASSSLGVGGLGTDTQYFGPGTRLTVL.

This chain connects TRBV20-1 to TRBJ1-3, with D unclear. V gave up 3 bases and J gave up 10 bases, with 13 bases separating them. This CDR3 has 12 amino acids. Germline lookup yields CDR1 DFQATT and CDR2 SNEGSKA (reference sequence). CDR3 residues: CSASDRAGTIYF. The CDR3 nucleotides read TGCAGTGCTAGTGATAGGGCGGGGACCATATATTTT.

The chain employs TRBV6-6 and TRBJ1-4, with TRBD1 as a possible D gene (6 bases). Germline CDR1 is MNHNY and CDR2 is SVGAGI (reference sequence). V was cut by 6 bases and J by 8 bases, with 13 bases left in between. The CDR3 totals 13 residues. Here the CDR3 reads CASSLLQGEKLFF. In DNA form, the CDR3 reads TGTGCCAGCAGCCTTCTCCAGGGGGAAAAACTGTTTTTT.

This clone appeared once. The CDR3 DNA reads as TGTGCCAGCAGCTTGATGAGATTGCGGCAGGGGGCTGGTGGCTACACCTTC. Protein product: CASSLMRLRQGAGGYTF. The chain joins TRBV5-8 to TRBJ1-2; TRBD1 matches at 8 bases. The CDR3 covers 17 residues. Germline CDR1 reads SGHTS; CDR2 reads YDEGEE. V shed 1 base and J 7 bases; nucleotides not matched to a gene: 15.

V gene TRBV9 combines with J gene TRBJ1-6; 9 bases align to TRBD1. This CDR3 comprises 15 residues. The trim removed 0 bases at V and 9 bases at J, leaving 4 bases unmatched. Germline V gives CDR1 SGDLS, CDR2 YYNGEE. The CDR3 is CASSVAGQGGSPLHF. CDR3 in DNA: TGTGCCAGCAGCGTAGCGGGACAGGGTGGTTCACCCCTCCACTTT.

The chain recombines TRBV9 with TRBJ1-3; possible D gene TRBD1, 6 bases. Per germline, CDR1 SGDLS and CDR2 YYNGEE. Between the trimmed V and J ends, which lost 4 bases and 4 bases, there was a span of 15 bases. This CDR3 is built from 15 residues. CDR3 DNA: TGTGCCAGCAGCTTGGGAGGGGGTGACGGAAACACCATATATTTT. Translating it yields CASSLGGGDGNTIYF.